This T cell receptor (beta chain) was captured in a study of T cells in Graves' hyperthyroidism and ophthalmopathy. Patients having uncontrolled infection, another autoimmune disease, pregnancy or lactation were not included. RNA transcripts were the template for amplifying TCR beta CDR3 regions. Using the HTBI primer set, a first-round RT-PCR was run on the TCR CDR3. From the multiplex PCR reads, TCRdb called clonotypes with MiXCR, one entry per CDR3 protein. Among roughly 400,000 distinct CDR3 sequences listed, about 14% were seen once. Sequenced sample: blood. The receptor was derived from a man aged 50 to 60 with Graves' ophthalmopathy.

The CDR3 DNA reads as TGTGCCATCAGTGCGGGGAATCAGCCCCAGCATTTT. Its translation: CAISAGNQPQHF. The chain combines TRBV10-3 with TRBJ1-5; no firm D call. V was clipped by 4 bases and J by 4 bases, with 5 bases between them. Germline CDR1 and CDR2: ENHRY and SYGVKD. CDR3 size: 12 residues.